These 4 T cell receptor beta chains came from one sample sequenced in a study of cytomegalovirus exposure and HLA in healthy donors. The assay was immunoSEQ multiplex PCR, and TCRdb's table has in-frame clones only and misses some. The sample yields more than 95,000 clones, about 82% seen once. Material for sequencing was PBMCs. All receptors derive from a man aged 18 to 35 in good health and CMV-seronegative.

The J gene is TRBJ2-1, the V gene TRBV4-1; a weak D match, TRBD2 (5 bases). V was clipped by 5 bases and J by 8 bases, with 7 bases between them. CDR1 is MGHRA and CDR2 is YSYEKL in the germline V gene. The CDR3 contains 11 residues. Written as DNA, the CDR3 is TGCGCCAGCAGCTCGAGGGATGAGCAGTTCTTC. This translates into CASSSRDEQFF.

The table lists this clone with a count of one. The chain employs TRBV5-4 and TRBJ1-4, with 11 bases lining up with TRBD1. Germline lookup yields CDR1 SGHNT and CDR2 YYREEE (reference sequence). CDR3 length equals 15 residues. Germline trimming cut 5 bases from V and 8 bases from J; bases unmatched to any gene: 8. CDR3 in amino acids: CASSSGTGGEEKLFF. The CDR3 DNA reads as TGTGCCAGCAGTTCCGGGACAGGGGGTGAGGAAAAACTGTTTTTT.

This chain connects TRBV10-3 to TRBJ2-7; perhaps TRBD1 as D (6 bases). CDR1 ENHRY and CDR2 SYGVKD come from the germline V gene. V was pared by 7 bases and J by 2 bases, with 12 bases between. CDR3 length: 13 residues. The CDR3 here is CAIMGAGPYEQYF. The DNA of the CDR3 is TGTGCCATCATGGGGGCAGGACCCTACGAGCAGTACTTC.

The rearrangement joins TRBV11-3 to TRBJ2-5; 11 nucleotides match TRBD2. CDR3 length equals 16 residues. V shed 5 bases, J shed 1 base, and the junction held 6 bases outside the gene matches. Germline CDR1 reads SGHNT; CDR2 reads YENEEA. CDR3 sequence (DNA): TGTGCCAGCAGCCCCGGACTAGCGGGTGCCCAAGAGACCCAGTACTTC. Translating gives CASSPGLAGAQETQYF. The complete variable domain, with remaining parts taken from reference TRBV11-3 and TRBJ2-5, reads EAGVVQSPRYKIIEKKQPVAFWCNPISGHNTLYWYLQNLGQGPELLIRYENEEAVDDSQLPKDRFSAERLKGVDSTLKIQPAELGDSAVYLCASSPGLAGAQETQYFGPGTRLLVL.